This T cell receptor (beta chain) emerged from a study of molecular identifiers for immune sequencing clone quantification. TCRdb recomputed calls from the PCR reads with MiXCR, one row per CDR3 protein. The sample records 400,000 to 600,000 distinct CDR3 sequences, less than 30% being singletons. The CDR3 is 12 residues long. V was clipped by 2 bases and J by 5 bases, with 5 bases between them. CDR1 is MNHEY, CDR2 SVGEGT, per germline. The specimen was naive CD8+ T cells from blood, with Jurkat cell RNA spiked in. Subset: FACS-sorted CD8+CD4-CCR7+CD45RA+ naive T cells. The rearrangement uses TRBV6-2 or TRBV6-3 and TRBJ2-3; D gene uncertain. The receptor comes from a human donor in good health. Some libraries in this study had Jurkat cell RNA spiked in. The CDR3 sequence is CASSYNGDTQYF. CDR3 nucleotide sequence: TGTGCCAGCAGTTACAACGGAGATACGCAGTATTTT.